The rows below give T cell receptor beta chains drawn from one sample of a study of radiotherapy plus CTLA-4 blockade in lung cancer. Sequencing was performed with immunoSEQ multiplex PCR; in TCRdb, only in-frame clones are kept and a portion is missing. The sample shows 40,000 to 50,000 clones, roughly 80% of them seen only once. The sample in question was peripheral blood, obtained from a patient treated with radiotherapy plus ipilimumab. These receptors were taken from a human donor with non-small cell lung cancer who had stable disease on radiotherapy plus ipilimumab. Each CDR3 is given with its conserved first and last residue. The order of the fields is J gene, CDR3 length, D gene, clone size, V gene, CDR3 DNA, CDR3 protein. The D gene is left open where the match is weak. Expanded clones get a size class; other rows say once, few or many, or leave the size out.

TRBJ2-3 16 TRBD2 NA TRBV18 TGTGCCAGCTCAGTCGCTAGCGGGAGCCGGGCAGATACGCAGTATTTT CASSVASGSRADTQYF
TRBJ1-1 14 TRBD1 NA TRBV11-2 TGTGCCAGCAGCCTGACAGGGGAGAGGACTGAAGCTTTCTTT CASSLTGERTEAFF
TRBJ2-7 17 TRBD2 NA TRBV28 TGTGCCAGCAGTTCCGGGGCAGGTCGACTAGCGGGGCACGAGCAGTACTTC CASSSGAGRLAGHEQYF
TRBJ1-4 14 NA NA TRBV30 TGTGCCTGGGACCCAGGGGCGACTAATGAAAAACTGTTTTTT CAWDPGATNEKLFF
TRBJ2-3 19 TRBD2 NA TRBV27 TGTGCCAGCAGTGGGGGACGGGGACTAGCGGGAGGTACGGGGGATACGCAGTATTTT CASSGGRGLAGGTGDTQYF
TRBJ2-1 15 TRBD2 NA TRBV5-1 TGCGCCAGCAGCTCCGGACTAGCGGGAGGGAACGAGCAGTTCTTC CASSSGLAGGNEQFF
TRBJ2-7 16 NA NA TRBV18 TGTGCCAGCTCACCAGCCCTACAGGGCGTGGGATACGAGCAGTACTTC CASSPALQGVGYEQYF
TRBJ2-7 15 NA NA TRBV11-3 TGTGCCAGCAGCACTCGGACAAGTAGGGCCTACGAGCAGTACTTC CASSTRTSRAYEQYF
TRBJ2-3 14 TRBD2 NA TRBV19 TGTGCCAGTAGTTATCGGGGGGTCACAGATACGCAGTATTTT CASSYRGVTDTQYF
TRBJ1-1 16 NA few TRBV28 TGTGCCAGCAGTTTATTTGCCCCCCCCGGGGACACTGAAGCTTTCTTT CASSLFAPPGDTEAFF
TRBJ1-5 15 NA NA TRBV7-2 TGTGCCAGCAGCTTAGGGGGGGAGGGCTGGCAGCCCCAGCATTTT CASSLGGEGWQPQHF
TRBJ2-1 14 TRBD2 NA TRBV7-9 TGTGCCAGCAGCCCGGGACTAGCTCCGAATGAGCAGTTCTTC CASSPGLAPNEQFF
TRBJ1-3 15 NA NA TRBV5-1 TGCGCCAGCAGCTCCAGGGGCTCGAAAGGAAACACCATATATTTT CASSSRGSKGNTIYF
TRBJ1-2 16 NA NA TRBV19 TGTGCCAGTAGTATCCTTCGTGGAACAGACAACTATGGCTACACCTTC CASSILRGTDNYGYTF
TRBJ1-4 15 NA NA TRBV5-4 TGTGCCAGCAGTCCTACCGGGTCTCCTAATGAAAAACTGTTTTTT CASSPTGSPNEKLFF
TRBJ2-7 16 NA NA TRBV28 TGTGCCAGCAGTTACTTGTTGACAGACAGCTCCTACGAGCAGTACTTC CASSYLLTDSSYEQYF
TRBJ1-2 14 NA NA TRBV18 TGTGCCAGCTCACCACCGGGCAGGGGTTATGGCTACACCTTC CASSPPGRGYGYTF
TRBJ2-2 17 TRBD2 NA TRBV4-2 TGTGCCAGCAGCCAGGACCAACTAGCGGGAGGTCTTGGGGAGCTGTTTTTT CASSQDQLAGGLGELFF
TRBJ2-1 14 TRBD2 NA TRBV10-2 TGCGCCAGCACCAGACTAGCGGGGGGCAATGAGCAGTTCTTC CASTRLAGGNEQFF
TRBJ2-1 15 NA NA TRBV19 TGTGCCAGTAGTAGGACCCACATGGGAGACAATGAGCAGTTCTTC CASSRTHMGDNEQFF
TRBJ1-3 15 NA NA TRBV10-3 TGTGCCATCAGCGGACAGTCCGGTCCTGGAAACACCATATATTTT CAISGQSGPGNTIYF
TRBJ2-5 15 NA NA TRBV7-2 TGTGCCAGCAGCTTCATCGGACAAGCCCAAGAGACCCAGTACTTC CASSFIGQAQETQYF
TRBJ2-7 13 NA few TRBV5-4 TGTGCCAGCAGCCCCCCCGTCGGCTACGAGCAGTACTTC CASSPPVGYEQYF
TRBJ2-1 20 TRBD2 NA TRBV15 TGTGCCACCAGCGGACCCGGGACTAGCGGTAGACGAACCTTTAACAATGAGCAGTTCTTC CATSGPGTSGRRTFNNEQFF
TRBJ1-2 13 NA few TRBV5-4 TGTGCCAGCAGCTTGGACAAGAACTATGGCTACACCTTC CASSLDKNYGYTF
TRBJ1-4 15 NA NA TRBV2 TGTGCCAGCCGCTGGAACAGCGGAACTAATGAAAAACTGTTTTTT CASRWNSGTNEKLFF
TRBJ2-3 16 TRBD1 once TRBV5-1 TGCGCCAGCAGCTTGGGGGACAGGCACGACACAGATACGCAGTATTTT CASSLGDRHDTDTQYF
TRBJ2-2 16 NA NA TRBV5-6 TGTGCCAGCAGCTGGGAGAACGTCGCGAACACCGGGGAGCTGTTTTTT CASSWENVANTGELFF
TRBJ1-2 13 TRBD1 few TRBV4-3 TGCGCCAGCAGCCAAGAAGGGGGCGGTGGCTACACCTTC CASSQEGGGGYTF
TRBJ1-1 15 NA NA TRBV4-3 TGCGCCAGCAGCCCTGACACGACAGCGAACACTGAAGCTTTCTTT CASSPDTTANTEAFF
TRBJ2-1 14 NA NA TRBV7-2 TGTGCCAGCAGCTTCCTCCCCAGGGTGGCTGAGCAGTTCTTC CASSFLPRVAEQFF
TRBJ2-3 14 NA NA TRBV4-3 TGCGCCAGCAGCCAAGATCGGTTTACAGATACGCAGTATTTT CASSQDRFTDTQYF
TRBJ2-3 15 TRBD2 NA TRBV9 TGTGCCAGCAGCGTAGCTGGGACTATCACAGATACGCAGTATTTT CASSVAGTITDTQYF
TRBJ2-3 18 NA NA TRBV4-1 TGCGCCAGCAGCCAAGAATGGTTAGAGCGGAGAGGGACAGATACGCAGTATTTT CASSQEWLERRGTDTQYF
TRBJ2-7 13 NA NA TRBV10-2 TGCGCCAGCAGTGAGTGGCTTGAATACGAGCAGTACTTC CASSEWLEYEQYF
TRBJ2-6 14 TRBD1 NA TRBV7-9 TGTGCCAGCATCCCAGGGGGTGGGGCCAACGTCCTGACTTTC CASIPGGGANVLTF
TRBJ2-7 13 NA NA TRBV19 TGTGCCAGTTCCCTCCATCGGTCCTACGAGCAGTACTTC CASSLHRSYEQYF
TRBJ2-7 13 TRBD2 NA TRBV30 TGTGCCTGGAGTAAGGGGACTATCTACGAGCAGTACTTC CAWSKGTIYEQYF
TRBJ2-1 13 NA NA TRBV9 TGTGCCAGCAGCGTAATGAACCGGTATGAGCAGTTCTTC CASSVMNRYEQFF
TRBJ2-2 14 NA NA TRBV2 TGTGCCAGCAGTGAAGACACACCAACCGGGGAGCTGTTTTTT CASSEDTPTGELFF